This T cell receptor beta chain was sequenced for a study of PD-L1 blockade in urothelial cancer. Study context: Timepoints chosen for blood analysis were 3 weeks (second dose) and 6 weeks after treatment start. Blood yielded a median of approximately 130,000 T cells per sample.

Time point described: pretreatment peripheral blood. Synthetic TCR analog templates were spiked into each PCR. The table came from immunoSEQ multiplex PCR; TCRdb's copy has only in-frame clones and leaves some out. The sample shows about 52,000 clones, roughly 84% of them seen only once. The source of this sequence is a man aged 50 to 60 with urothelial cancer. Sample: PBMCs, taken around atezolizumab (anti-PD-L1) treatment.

The chain's CDR3 is CASSSAGILNTEAFF. The CDR3 region has the DNA TGTGCCAGCAGTAGCGCAGGGATTTTGAACACTGAAGCTTTCTTT. This chain connects TRBV27 to TRBJ1-1; maybe TRBD1 (5 bases). V was cut by 5 bases and J by 0 bases, with 13 bases left in between. CDR1 and CDR2 from the germline V gene are MNHEY and SMNVEV (reference sequence). The CDR3 totals 15 residues.